This T cell receptor beta chain emerged from a study of blood T cell repertoires in COVID-19. Seattle patients were enrolled while actively infected and followed longitudinally. Original processing notes: Amplifying reference gene primers gave estimates of nucleated cell counts. Here immunoSEQ multiplex PCR was the method, and the copy in TCRdb shows in-frame clones only, minus some. The DNA gave D and trimming, while V, J and clone size come from that table. The sample contains 450,000 or so clones, 70% to 90% of which appear only once. This clonotype was obtained from a young man with COVID-19, enrolled during active disease. Sequenced input: peripheral blood.

CDR3: CASSPRTSGGAYNEQFF. The CDR3 region has the DNA TGTGCCAGCTCACCACGGACTAGCGGGGGGGCCTACAATGAGCAGTTCTTC. This rearrangement joins TRBV18 to TRBJ2-1; 15 bases are a match to TRBD2. From germline, CDR1 is KGHSH and CDR2 LQKENI. After removal of 1 base from V and 2 bases from J, the junction contained 0 bases not matched to a gene. There are 17 residues in the CDR3.